These T cell receptor beta chains were read from a single sample in a study of blood T cell repertoires in COVID-19. Produced via immunoSEQ multiplex PCR; TCRdb's table is partial and in-frame only. The sample carries 90,000 to 120,000 clones, around 92% recorded once. Specimen: peripheral blood. These receptors were taken from a man in his forties with active or convalescent COVID-19. The CDR3 runs from the conserved cysteine through the conserved F or W. D genes are given only for firm matches. Clone size appears in some rows only: once, few, many, or a class for an expanded clone.

-	TRBD1	TRBV6-2/TRBV6-3	TRBJ1-2	TGTGCCAGCAGTCACAGGGGTAACTATGGCTACACCTTC	CASSHRGNYGYTF
-	TRBD1	TRBV27	TRBJ1-1	TGTGCCAGCAGTTTAAGGGGCGCCCAACAGGGGATGAACACTGAAGCTTTCTTT	CASSLRGAQQGMNTEAFF
once	TRBD1	TRBV11-2	TRBJ1-3	TGTGCCAGCAGCCAGAACAGGGGGGACTCTGGAAACACCATATATTTT	CASSQNRGDSGNTIYF
-	-	TRBV6-2/TRBV6-3	TRBJ2-3	TGTGCCAGCAGTCAACAGGGCACAGATACGCAGTATTTT	CASSQQGTDTQYF
-	TRBD2	TRBV7-2	TRBJ2-7	TGTGCCAGCAGCTTTCGGACTAGCGGTACCTACGAGCAGTACTTC	CASSFRTSGTYEQYF
once	TRBD1	TRBV5-1	TRBJ2-2	TGCGCCAGCAGCTTGGTCGGCCAGGGGGCCGGGGAGCTGTTTTTT	CASSLVGQGAGELFF
-	-	TRBV18	TRBJ2-7	TGTGCCAGCTCACCACTTGCGACGGGTGAGCAGTACTTC	CASSPLATGEQYF
-	-	TRBV7-2	TRBJ1-2	TGTGCCAGCAGCCCGCAGGGGCGAGCTAACTATGGCTACACCTTC	CASSPQGRANYGYTF
once	-	TRBV11-2	TRBJ1-4	TGTGCCAGCAGCTTAACGGGCAGAGGGAATGAAAAACTGTTTTTT	CASSLTGRGNEKLFF
-	-	TRBV11-3	TRBJ2-5	TGTGCCAGCAGTGGGGAGCGTAAAGAGACCCAGTACTTC	CASSGERKETQYF
once	-	TRBV5-1	TRBJ2-1	TGCGCCAGCAGCCCCCCTAACAATGAGCAGTTCTTC	CASSPPNNEQFF